This T cell receptor beta chain was retrieved from a study of cytomegalovirus exposure and HLA in healthy donors (dated by TCRdb to about 2017). In the study overall: According to an earlier analysis of 587 of the donors, 150 million to 200 million T cells yielded 90 million to 130 million unique TCR beta sequences and 276 Gb of sequence data. Approximately 310 gigabases of sequencing data and 80 million or so unique TCR sequences were included in an early release covering 550 to 800 HLA-typed donors. An earlier analysis of approximately 630 of the donors applied high-throughput TCR beta sequencing to assess whether each TCR beta V gene segment acted as functional or pseudogenic. Among over 350 genotyped donors of the cohort, an average of around 240,000 unique TCR beta nucleotide sequences were sequenced per donor, roughly 18% of them non-productive. The aim of the study was to test whether cataloging public T cell receptors could identify signatures of past pathogen exposure. The study combined high-throughput TCR immunosequencing, statistical association of individual TCRs with disease status, and machine learning to predict cytomegalovirus infection status. Every repertoire in the discovery cohort had been generated on one and the same sequencing platform. In a later analysis, previously published TCR beta repertoires from hundreds of donors were re-analyzed and high-resolution HLA genotyping was added so that TCR occurrence patterns could be studied. Among the roughly 410 genotyped donors, about 85% belonged to the genetic ancestry cluster associated with self-reported Caucasian donors. A later genetic analysis took genome-wide SNP genotypes for about three fifths of the 666 donors and used that subset as a discovery cohort. Both class I and class II loci were covered by HLA typing, at four-digit resolution. Donor age, sex, ethnicity and CMV serostatus were collected together with the repertoire data. Roughly 5 DR-DQ haplotypes were handled as single units for association and clustering because linkage in the cohort was strong. Using immunosequencing, the study profiled T cell repertoires from 666 subjects and related those repertoires to cytomegalovirus serostatus. Rather than drawing on any new phenotypic data, the later analysis identified candidate immune exposures from TCR beta sequences and the way those sequences occurred across donors. Typing coverage differed by locus: A, B, C, DRB1 and DQB1 were typed in roughly 620-640 donors, DQA1 in 522, DPA1 in 600 to 610, and DPB1 in roughly 450. Besides the first cohort of roughly 700 subjects, a separate validation cohort made up of roughly 120 different subjects was used. What the work shows at the level of the full study, not this receptor alone: Correlated functional status among segregating V segments might be attributable to linkage disequilibrium, but an unknown experimental factor could not be ruled out. A later analysis found that TCR association rates varied across HLA loci, with DRB1 alleles showing the most associated TCRs and HLA-C alleles the fewest. When HLA alleles, especially DR and DQ, strongly co-occurred, attributing TCR associations to individual alleles was difficult. A further reported finding was that TCR beta sequences accurately predicted the HLA-A and HLA-B alleles for most subjects in the first cohort. In a later analysis, HLA-associated TCR beta chains were found to be more clonally expanded and to have lower generation probabilities than equally common non-associated chains. The authors suggested that the approach could potentially be generalized to other disease states and immunological phenotypes. In the study, approximately 160 TCR beta chains were listed as associated with cytomegalovirus. According to a later genetic analysis, donors in an Asian-associated ancestry cluster had fewer N-insertions in productive TCRs than the approximately 690-donor mean. The 87-base-pair reads could not distinguish some IMGT-functional V segments, including TRBV6-2 and TRBV6-3, so those segments were excluded. A cluster of highly shared sequence variants was judged likely to be a technical artifact of the sequencing pipeline. Specific HLA alleles were associated with 15,000 to 20,000 TCR beta sequences at a false discovery rate of 0.05 in a later analysis. About 15 rarely observed V segments, including chromosome 9 orphons, were excluded from the earlier analysis of approximately 500 of the donors because counts were too low. Most TCR sequences were seen in very few donors, while some public TCRs were found in many individuals. A few of the identified cytomegalovirus-associated TCR beta chains were confirmed in vitro to be specific for cytomegalovirus antigens. An earlier analysis of 587 of the donors showed that most TCR beta V segments appeared in productive rearrangements either about 90% or about 30% of the time, which broadly matched IMGT annotations. The presence/absence analyses assumed that sequencing depth was roughly uniform across donors, and that assumption may not be true. A later analysis found that most CMV-associated TCR beta chains appeared HLA-restricted, with HLA associations seemingly driven largely by CMV exposure. A later analysis reported that several top co-occurrence clusters appeared linked to parvovirus B19, influenza, CMV and Epstein-Barr virus. The classifier was reported to diagnose cytomegalovirus status with high specificity and sensitivity in both the original and validation cohorts. The only immune exposure information available for the cohort was CMV serostatus. The cohort was sequenced for TCR beta chains only, and without alpha or paired-chain data the features that could be detected were limited. Because some donors lacked HLA typing at each locus, the association tests relied only on the typed subset. In a later genetic analysis, a missense DCLRE1C variant was associated with V-gene and J-gene trimming of TCR beta chains, and the association was replicated in an independent cohort.

The germline V gene provides CDR1 ENHRY and CDR2 SYGVKD. The CDR3, from cysteine to phenylalanine, totals 14 residues. Only the CDR3 DNA stays, 42 bases, in frame from base 1. Relative to germline, V is 2 bases shorter and J is 0 bases shorter, with 7 bases between their ends. Comment on this clone: This receptor's antigen is unknown.

Library preparation was by the immunoSEQ multiplex PCR assay. For the multiplex PCR, a mixture combining 60 forward primers for TCR Vbeta segments and 13 reverse primers for TCR Jbeta segments was used. A multiplex PCR assay on genomic DNA amplified the CDR3 region of rearranged TCR beta genes. The Illumina HiSeq System was used to sequence the amplified TCR beta libraries as 87-base-pair reads. Per the source publication's procedure: A later analysis tallied about 77 million unique TCR beta chains across the 666 repertoires, and approximately 12 million of those chains were shared by two or more donors. Raw reads were error-corrected and collapsed into unique sequences with a nearest-neighbor algorithm that merged closely related sequences to remove PCR and sequencing errors. CDR3 sequences were aligned to IMGT reference sequences to assign V, D and J gene segments. For a sequence to be retained, a match of at least six nucleotides was required to both a V gene segment and a J gene segment. A rearrangement counted as productive if the CDR3 had no stop codons and remained in frame with V and J, and every other rearrangement counted as non-productive. CDR3 was defined according to IMGT convention as the region running from the second conserved V-encoded cysteine to the conserved J-encoded phenylalanine. Sequences without an unambiguous match to a single V gene segment were excluded from the earlier analysis of about 640 of the donors. An earlier analysis of just under 600 of the donors called V segments functional above 56.7% productive rearrangements and segregating when the between-donor standard deviation exceeded 5%. A statistical classification framework was built to diagnose cytomegalovirus status from the catalog of TCR beta chain sequences. In a later analysis, V and J genes were assigned by comparing TCR nucleotide sequences against IMGT/GENE-DB human TR gene sequences. In a later analysis, CDR3 sequences and most-parsimonious VDJ recombination scenarios were assigned using the TCRdist pipeline. In a later analysis, each TCR beta chain was defined by its CDR3 amino acid sequence together with its V-gene family, and reads lacking a unique V-gene family were excluded. A later analysis removed 600 or so highly shared, low-generation-probability nucleotide sequences to deal with suspected cross-contamination and a sequencing artifact. For each public chain, a later analysis derived a clonal expansion index from normalized ranks of inferred template counts within each repertoire. In a later analysis, generation probabilities were computed with a VDJ recombination model fitted to out-of-frame rearrangements, and the resulting probabilities were checked against IGoR. Hypergeometric tests were used in a later analysis to score TCR-TCR, TCR-HLA and TCR-CMV co-occurrence, with a repertoire-size bias correction applied to the TCR pairs. False discovery rates were estimated in a later analysis by permuting HLA or CMV assignments 20 times. A later analysis grouped co-occurring TCRs with DBSCAN, adding TCRdist sequence similarity when clustering within HLA-allele-positive subsets. Co-occurrence clustering excluded repertoires with fewer than 30,000 or more than 120,000 public chains, plus five with anomalous nucleotide sharing. TCRdb carries this immuneACCESS record with in-frame sequences only. Its versions omit some clonotypes, under half of them owing to an unresolved V gene in the studies checked, with the rest unexplained. V, J and clone size reflect that table, while D and trimming were determined from the DNA. This sample's table carries 100,000 or so clones. Roughly 3.5% of the sample is held by the ten biggest clonotypes.

The cohort was made up of hundreds of healthy bone marrow donors. All cohort members were sampled while nominally healthy, although unrecorded immune exposures were likely present. The donor was CMV seronegative and belonged to the group of under 400 seronegative cohort members. A peripheral blood sample was provided by each donor, and peripheral blood mononuclear cells were used for TCR beta sequencing. Genomic DNA extraction from the blood cell samples was performed with the Qiagen DNeasy Blood Extraction Kit. The V gene is TRBV10-3 and the J gene is TRBJ1-2; the D gene assignment is ambiguous. The sequenced material came from PBMCs. The receptor was isolated from a young woman in good health and CMV-seronegative. In nucleotide form, the sequence is TGTGCCATCAGTGAGGCGGGAGCTAACTATGGCTACACCTTC. It codes for CAISEAGANYGYTF.